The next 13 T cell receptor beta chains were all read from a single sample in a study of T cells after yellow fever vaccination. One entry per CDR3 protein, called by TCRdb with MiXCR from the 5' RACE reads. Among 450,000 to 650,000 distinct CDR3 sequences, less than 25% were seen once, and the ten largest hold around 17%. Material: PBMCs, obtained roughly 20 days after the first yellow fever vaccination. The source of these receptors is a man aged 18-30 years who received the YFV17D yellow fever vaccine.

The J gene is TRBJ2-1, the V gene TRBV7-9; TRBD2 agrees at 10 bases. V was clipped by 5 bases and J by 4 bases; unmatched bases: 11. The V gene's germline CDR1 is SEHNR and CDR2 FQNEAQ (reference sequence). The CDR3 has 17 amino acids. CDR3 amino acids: CASSALPGLAMYNEQFF. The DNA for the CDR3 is TGTGCCAGCAGCGCATTACCGGGACTAGCGATGTACAATGAGCAGTTCTTC.

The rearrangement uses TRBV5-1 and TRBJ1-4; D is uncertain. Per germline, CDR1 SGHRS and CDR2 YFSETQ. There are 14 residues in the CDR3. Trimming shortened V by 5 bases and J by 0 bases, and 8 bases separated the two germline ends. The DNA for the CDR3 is TGCGCCAGCAGATCTTCCCCAACTAATGAAAAACTGTTTTTT. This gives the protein CASRSSPTNEKLFF.

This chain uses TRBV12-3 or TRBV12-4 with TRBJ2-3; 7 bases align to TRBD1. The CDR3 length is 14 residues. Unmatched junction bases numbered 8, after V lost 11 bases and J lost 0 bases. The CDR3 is CASRDRTSTDTQYF. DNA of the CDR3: TGTGCCTCCCGGGACAGAACTAGCACAGATACGCAGTATTTT.

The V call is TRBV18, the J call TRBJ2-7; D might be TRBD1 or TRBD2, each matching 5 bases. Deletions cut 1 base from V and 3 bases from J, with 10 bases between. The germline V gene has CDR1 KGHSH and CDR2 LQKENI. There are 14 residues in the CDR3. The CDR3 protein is CASSPRGDLYEQYV. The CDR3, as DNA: TGTGCCAGCTCACCACGAGGGGACCTCTACGAGCAGTACGTC.

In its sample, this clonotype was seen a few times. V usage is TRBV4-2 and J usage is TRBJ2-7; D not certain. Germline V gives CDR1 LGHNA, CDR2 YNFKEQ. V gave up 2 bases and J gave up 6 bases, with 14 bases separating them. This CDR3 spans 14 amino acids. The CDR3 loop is CASSQNPLGPEQYV. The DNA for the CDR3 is TGTGCCAGCAGCCAAAACCCTCTAGGGCCCGAGCAGTACGTC.

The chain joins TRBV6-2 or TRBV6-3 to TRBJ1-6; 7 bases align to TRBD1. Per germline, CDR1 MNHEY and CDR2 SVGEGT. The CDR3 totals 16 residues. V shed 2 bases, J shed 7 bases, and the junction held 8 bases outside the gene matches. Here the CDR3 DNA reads TGTGCCAGCAGTTACGCCACCACAGGGGAGAATTCACCCCTCCACTTT. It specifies CASSYATTGENSPLHF.

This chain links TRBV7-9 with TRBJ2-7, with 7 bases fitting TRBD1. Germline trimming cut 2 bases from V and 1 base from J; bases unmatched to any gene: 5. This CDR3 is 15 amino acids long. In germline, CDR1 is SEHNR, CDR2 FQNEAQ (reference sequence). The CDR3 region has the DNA TGTGCCAGCAGCTTATCCGGGACAGAATCCTACGAGCAGTACTTC. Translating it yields CASSLSGTESYEQYF. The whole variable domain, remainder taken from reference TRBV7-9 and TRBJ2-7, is DTGVSQNPRHKITKRGQNVTFRCDPISEHNRLYWYRQTLGQGPEFLTYFQNEAQLEKSRLLSDRFSAERPKGSFSTLEIQRTEQGDSAMYLCASSLSGTESYEQYFGPGTRLTVT.

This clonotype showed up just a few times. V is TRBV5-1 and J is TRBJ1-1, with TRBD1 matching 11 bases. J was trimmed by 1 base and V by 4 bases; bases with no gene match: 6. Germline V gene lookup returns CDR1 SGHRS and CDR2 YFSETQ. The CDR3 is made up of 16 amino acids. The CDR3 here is CASSPRTGGGNTEAFF. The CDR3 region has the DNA TGCGCCAGCAGCCCGAGGACAGGGGGCGGGAACACTGAAGCTTTCTTT. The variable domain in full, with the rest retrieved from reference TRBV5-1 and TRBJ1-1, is KAGVTQTPRYLIKTRGQQVTLSCSPISGHRSVSWYQQTPGQGLQFLFEYFSETQRNKGNFPGRFSGRQFSNSRSEMNVSTLELGDSALYLCASSPRTGGGNTEAFFGQGTRLTVV.

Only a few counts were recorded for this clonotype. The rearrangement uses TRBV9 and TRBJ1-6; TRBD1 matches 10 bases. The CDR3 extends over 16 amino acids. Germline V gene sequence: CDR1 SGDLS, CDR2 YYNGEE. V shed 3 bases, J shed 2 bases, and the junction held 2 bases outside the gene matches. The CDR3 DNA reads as TGTGCCAGCAGCGGGGACAGGGGCCCCTATAATTCACCCCTCCACTTT. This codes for CASSGDRGPYNSPLHF.

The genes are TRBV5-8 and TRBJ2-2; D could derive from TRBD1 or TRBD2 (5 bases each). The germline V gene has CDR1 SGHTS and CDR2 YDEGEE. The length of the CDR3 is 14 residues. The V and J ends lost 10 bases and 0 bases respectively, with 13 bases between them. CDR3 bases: TGTGCCTCCAAGGTGGGACCGAACACCGGGGAGCTGTTTTTT. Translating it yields CASKVGPNTGELFF. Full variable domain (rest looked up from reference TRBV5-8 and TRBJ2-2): EAGVTQSPTHLIKTRGQQATLRCSPISGHTSVYWYQQALGLGLQFLLWYDEGEERNRGNFPPRFSGRQFPNYSSELNVNALELEDSALYLCASKVGPNTGELFFGEGSRLTVL.

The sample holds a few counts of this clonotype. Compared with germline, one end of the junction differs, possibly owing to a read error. Written as DNA, the CDR3 is TGTGCTAGCAGCCGAATGGGACTAGATGCGGATACGCAGTATTTT. This sequence encodes CASSRMGLDADTQYF. The V gene is TRBV7-7, the J gene TRBJ2-3; 8 bases are shared with TRBD2. CDR3 length: 15 residues. Germline V gene lookup returns CDR1 SSHAT and CDR2 FNYEAQ (reference sequence).

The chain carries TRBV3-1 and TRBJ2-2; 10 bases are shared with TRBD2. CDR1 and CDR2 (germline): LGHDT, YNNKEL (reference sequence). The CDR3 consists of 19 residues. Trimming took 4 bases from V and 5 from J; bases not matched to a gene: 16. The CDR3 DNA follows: TGTGCCAGCAGCCCTATTCCCCTAGCGGGGGTCACGAGGACCGGGGAGCTGTTTTTT. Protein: CASSPIPLAGVTRTGELFF. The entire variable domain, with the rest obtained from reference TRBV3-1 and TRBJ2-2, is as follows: DTAVSQTPKYLVTQMGNDKSIKCEQNLGHDTMYWYKQDSKKFLKIMFSYNNKELIINETVPNRFSPKSPDKAHLNLHINSLELGDSAVYFCASSPIPLAGVTRTGELFFGEGSRLTVL.

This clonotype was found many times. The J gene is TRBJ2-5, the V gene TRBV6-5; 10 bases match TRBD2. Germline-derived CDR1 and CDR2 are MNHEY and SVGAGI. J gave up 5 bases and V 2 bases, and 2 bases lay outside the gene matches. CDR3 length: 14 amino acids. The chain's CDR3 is CASSYSGGGETQYF. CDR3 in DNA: TGTGCCAGCAGTTACAGCGGGGGGGGGGAGACCCAGTACTTC.